These 4 T cell receptor beta chains came from one sample sequenced in a study of tissue T cells after allogeneic stem cell transplantation. TCRdb's copy holds only in-frame clones and misses some; the assay was immunoSEQ multiplex PCR. The table has around 8,000 clones, around a third seen once; the top ten hold more than 2.5%. Specified time point: mouse harvest day 14 after allogeneic transplant. The graft held 10^6 splenic CD5+ T cells and 10^7 T-cell-depleted bone marrow cells. Specimen: skin. All receptors come from a female BALB/c mouse given C57BL/6 T cells with graft-versus-host disease after an allogeneic hematopoietic cell transplant.

This clone came up a few times. Gene and germline names: mouse. Read coverage stops 1 residue before the CDR3 terminus; the germline J gene supplies the remainder. The chain recombines TRBV26 with TRBJ2-3; 10 nucleotides agree with TRBD2. Trimming at V came to 2 bases and at J to 5 bases, leaving 1 base not matched to a gene. The CDR3 sequence is 14 residues long. From germline, CDR1 is KGHPV and CDR2 FQNQEV (reference sequence). The CDR3 bases that were read are TGTGCCAGCAGTCTGGGGACTGGGGTAGAAACGCTGTAT. Its protein is CASSLGTGVETLY. The CDR3 in its entirety is CASSLGTGVETLYF. Full variable domain (rest looked up from reference TRBV26 and TRBJ2-3): NSKVIQTPRYLVKGQGQKAKMRCIPEKGHPVVFWYQQNKNNEFKFLINFQNQEVLQQIDMTEKRFSAECPSNSPCSLEIQSSEAGDSALYLCASSLGTGVETLYFGSGTRLTVL.

On this clone: Mouse names are used for the genes. The read ends 1 residue early relative to the CDR3; the germline J gene fills the gap. The V call is TRBV23, the J call TRBJ2-4; TRBD1 reflects the table's D call only, with no check against the DNA. The CDR3 spans 14 residues. Germline V lookup: CDR1 KGHTA, CDR2 FQNQQP. CDR3 region: CSSSLRGPQNTLYF. CDR3 bases read: TGCTCCAGCAGCCTCAGGGGGCCACAAAACACCTTGTAC.

Concerning this clone: Genes and germline are mouse. The read stops 1 residue short of the end of the CDR3; the missing end is completed from the germline J gene. The V and J genes are TRBV3 and TRBJ2-3; no clear D gene. The V gene lost 5 bases and the J gene lost 0 bases, with 6 bases spanning the gap. The CDR3 runs to 13 residues. Germline V gene lookup returns CDR1 SNHLY and CDR2 FYNGKV (reference sequence). The sequenced CDR3 bases are TGTGCCAGCAGCCCCACTAGTGCAGAAACGCTGTAT. This sequence encodes CASSPTSAETLY. The entire CDR3 protein reads CASSPTSAETLYF.

This clone appeared a few times. Mouse germline and gene names are used. The CDR3 is cut off 1 residue early in the read; its end comes from the germline J gene. The chain combines TRBV23 with TRBJ2-2; the listed D gene, TRBD1, was not tested against the DNA. There are 14 residues in the CDR3. From germline, CDR1 is KGHTA and CDR2 FQNQQP. The CDR3 bases that were read are TGCTCCAGCAGTAAACAGGGGAGCACCGGGCAGCTCTAC. Translating it yields CSSSKQGSTGQLY. The whole CDR3 sequence is CSSSKQGSTGQLYF.